Presented here are 21 T cell receptor beta chains from one specimen sequenced in a study of blood T cell repertoires in COVID-19. TCRdb's table, derived via immunoSEQ multiplex PCR, lists solely in-frame clones and lacks some. The table lists about 130,000 clones, less than 90% of them singletons. The sequenced sample consisted of peripheral blood. The receptors were sampled from a woman over 75 with acute or convalescent COVID-19.

The chain recombines TRBV5-1 with TRBJ1-2; no clear D gene. The CDR3 runs to 14 residues. Trimming removed 0 bases at V and 3 bases at J, with 9 bases between. The V gene's germline CDR1 is SGHRS and CDR2 YFSETQ. The CDR3: CASSLAGEDYGYTF. CDR3 nucleotides: TGCGCCAGCAGCTTGGCCGGGGAGGACTATGGCTACACCTTC.

The CDR3 region is CASSFQDVSHEQYF. CDR3 sequence (DNA): TGTGCCAGCAGCTTCCAGGATGTGTCCCACGAGCAGTACTTC. V is TRBV11-2 and J is TRBJ2-7; D not resolved. Germline V gene data show CDR1 as SGHAT and CDR2 as FQNNGV. CDR3 length: 14 amino acids. Deletions cut 3 bases from V and 5 bases from J, with 14 bases between.

The chain recombines TRBV2 with TRBJ2-1; 7 positions match TRBD1. CDR1 SNHLY and CDR2 FYNNEI come from the germline V gene. The CDR3 is made up of 15 amino acids. J gave up 2 bases and V 8 bases, and 9 bases lay outside the gene matches. The DNA for the CDR3 is TGTGCCAGCGCGAAAGACAGGGCGACCTACAATGAGCAGTTCTTC. The encoded protein is CASAKDRATYNEQFF.

This clone was counted only a few times. The chain has TRBV7-6 and TRBJ2-2; D uncertain. CDR3 length: 15 residues. The germline gives CDR1 SGHVS, CDR2 FNYEAQ. Trimming cost V 6 bases and J 0 bases, with 11 bases left between them. Here the CDR3 DNA reads TGTGCCAGCAGTTACACATACGCGAACACCGGGGAGCTGTTTTTT. Protein: CASSYTYANTGELFF.

V is TRBV10-3 and J is TRBJ1-4; 7 bases map to TRBD1. Germline trimming cut 5 bases from V and 7 bases from J; bases unmatched to any gene: 10. Germline-derived CDR1 and CDR2 are ENHRY and SYGVKD. This CDR3 comprises 15 residues. The CDR3 DNA is TGTGCCATCAGTAACCCCAGACAGGGAGGTGAAAAACTGTTTTTT. This encodes CAISNPRQGGEKLFF.

The chain carries TRBV6-5 and TRBJ1-6; 9 positions match TRBD1. CDR1 is MNHEY and CDR2 is SVGAGI in the germline V gene. V gave up 9 bases and J gave up 7 bases; unmatched junction bases: 7. The CDR3 runs 14 residues. CDR3 sequence reads: CASTTGGANSPLHF. The CDR3 DNA sequence: TGTGCCAGTACTACAGGGGGCGCGAATTCACCCCTCCACTTT.

The chain has TRBV6-6 and TRBJ1-1, with D possibly matching TRBD1 (5 bases). Germline V gene lookup returns CDR1 MNHNY and CDR2 SVGAGI (reference sequence). V gave up 7 bases and J gave up 6 bases, with 15 bases separating them. The CDR3 runs 13 residues. The CDR3 region is CASMLGVAAEAFF. The CDR3 nucleotides read TGTGCCAGCATGTTAGGGGTTGCTGCTGAAGCTTTCTTT.

This sequence joins TRBV5-1 and TRBJ1-4; D gene uncertain. V lost 2 bases and J 4 bases, leaving 9 bases between the germline ends. CDR1 is SGHRS, CDR2 YFSETQ, per germline. There are 14 residues in the CDR3. The CDR3 spells CASSLGGRNEKLFF. The CDR3 nucleotides read TGCGCCAGCAGCTTAGGCGGTCGTAATGAAAAACTGTTTTTT.

This chain uses TRBV18 with TRBJ2-1; 8 bases map to TRBD1. This CDR3 comprises 19 residues. Germline loops: CDR1 KGHSH, CDR2 LQKENI. Trimming at V came to 5 bases and at J to 6 bases, leaving 21 bases not matched to a gene. The CDR3 nucleotides read TGTGCCAGCTCATTTGACCGGGACAGGAGGTTGTCTAGGGGCAATGAGCAGTTCTTC. It translates to CASSFDRDRRLSRGNEQFF.

The table lists this clone with a few counts. This sequence joins TRBV9 and TRBJ1-2; weak D call: TRBD1 (5 bases). This CDR3 is 14 amino acids long. Germline CDR1 is SGDLS and CDR2 is YYNGEE. V lost 0 bases and J 4 bases, leaving 10 bases between the germline ends. In DNA, the CDR3 is TGTGCCAGCAGCGTAGGCCCTGACAGCTATGGCTACACCTTC. As protein: CASSVGPDSYGYTF.

This clone is a singleton in its sample. The rearrangement links TRBV5-1 to TRBJ1-2; the match to TRBD1 covers 8 bases. Losses at the gene ends were 4 bases for V and 7 bases for J; bases not matched to a gene: 6. Germline CDR1 SGHRS, CDR2 YFSETQ. The CDR3 is 13 amino acids. The CDR3 DNA reads TGCGCCAGCAGCCGCGTCAGGGGGCTTGGCTACACCTTC. Its protein is CASSRVRGLGYTF.

The gene calls are TRBV7-8 and TRBJ1-2; TRBD1 is a possible D gene (5 bases). The CDR3 has 14 amino acids. Germline CDR1 reads SGHVS; CDR2 reads FQNEAQ. V lost 5 bases, J lost 8 bases, and 18 bases lay in between. CDR3 nucleotides: TGTGCCAGCAGCCCTCGCCAGGGCTATTGGGGCTACACCTTC. Protein product: CASSPRQGYWGYTF. The full variable domain, in which reference TRBV7-8 and TRBJ1-2 provide the parts outside the CDR3, is GAGVSQSPRYKVAKRGQDVALRCDPISGHVSLFWYQQALGQGPEFLTYFQNEAQLDKSGLPSDRFFAERPEGSVSTLKIQRTQQEDSAVYLCASSPRQGYWGYTFGSGTRLTVV.

In DNA, the CDR3 is TGCAGCGTGACAGGGCTAAACACTGAAGCTTTCTTT. Residues: CSVTGLNTEAFF. The gene calls are TRBV29-1 and TRBJ1-1; 7 bases fit TRBD1. CDR1 is SQVTM and CDR2 is ANQGSEA in the germline V gene. V was pared by 6 bases and J by 2 bases, with 3 bases of the junction left unmatched. This CDR3 has 12 residues.

The chain uses TRBV2 and TRBJ1-1, with 7 nucleotides matching TRBD1. Germline V CDR1 and CDR2: SNHLY, FYNNEI. V shed 6 bases and J 1 base; nucleotides not matched to a gene: 8. The CDR3 loop spans 15 amino acids. This CDR3 is CASSADRVGNTEAFF. DNA of the CDR3: TGTGCCAGCAGCGCCGACAGGGTGGGGAACACTGAAGCTTTCTTT.

V is TRBV6-5 and J is TRBJ2-1; 8 nucleotides align to TRBD2. Germline V gene sequence: CDR1 MNHEY, CDR2 SVGAGI. There are 15 residues in the CDR3. Germline trimming cut 0 bases from V and 5 bases from J; bases unmatched to any gene: 3. As DNA, the CDR3 is TGTGCCAGCAGTTACTCCCCGGGAGGGAACAATGAGCAGTTCTTC. This gives the protein CASSYSPGGNNEQFF.

The chain couples TRBV6-2 or TRBV6-3 to TRBJ1-1; D remains unclear. Between the trimmed V and J ends, which lost 5 bases and 4 bases, there was a span of 5 bases. Germline V gene data show CDR1 as MNHEY and CDR2 as SVGEGT. This CDR3 region has 11 residues. CDR3 loop: CASSLGTEAFF. CDR3 sequence (DNA): TGTGCCAGCAGTCTCGGCACTGAAGCTTTCTTT.

The chain recombines TRBV6-4 with TRBJ1-6, with a weak D call TRBD1 (6 bases). The CDR3 runs 13 residues. Between the trimmed V and J ends, which lost 3 bases and 16 bases, there was a span of 16 bases. Germline V gives CDR1 MRHNA, CDR2 SNTAGT. The CDR3: CASSEATGTRLHF. The CDR3, as DNA: TGTGCCAGCAGTGAGGCGACCGGGACAAGGCTCCACTTT.

This rearrangement joins TRBV4-3 to TRBJ1-1, with TRBD1 as a possible D gene (6 bases). Trimming removed 0 bases from V and 7 bases from J, with 9 bases in between. There are 13 residues in the CDR3. The germline CDR1 and CDR2 sequences are LGHNA and YSLEER. DNA for the CDR3: TGCGCCAGCAGCCAAGATGGGGGCCGTGAAGCTTTCTTT. Its translation: CASSQDGGREAFF.

CDR3 amino acids: CASSEAGATNEKLFF. The DNA of the CDR3 is TGCGCCAGCAGTGAGGCGGGGGCGACTAATGAAAAACTGTTTTTT. The V and J genes are TRBV10-2 and TRBJ1-4, with D maybe TRBD1 (6 bases). Germline V gene sequence: CDR1 WSHSY, CDR2 SAAADI. Trimming pared 2 bases from V and 2 bases from J, leaving 9 bases between. The CDR3 sequence is 15 residues long.

The J gene is TRBJ1-3, the V gene TRBV2, with TRBD1 as a possible D gene (5 bases). From germline, CDR1 is SNHLY and CDR2 FYNNEI. Trimming took 4 bases from V and 7 from J, leaving 20 bases between them. The CDR3 sequence is 16 residues long. CDR3 amino acids: CASSAQGRILVNTIYF. CDR3 coding DNA: TGTGCCAGCAGTGCGCAGGGCCGGATTCTGGTGAACACCATATATTTT.

The J gene is TRBJ2-7, the V gene TRBV4-3; D gene ambiguous. CDR3 length: 13 residues. Germline V lookup: CDR1 LGHNA, CDR2 YSLEER. V was shortened by 0 bases and J by 6 bases, with 9 bases between the two germline ends. The CDR3 sequence: CASSQETGSEQYF. The CDR3 region has the DNA TGCGCCAGCAGCCAAGAGACTGGAAGCGAGCAGTACTTC.